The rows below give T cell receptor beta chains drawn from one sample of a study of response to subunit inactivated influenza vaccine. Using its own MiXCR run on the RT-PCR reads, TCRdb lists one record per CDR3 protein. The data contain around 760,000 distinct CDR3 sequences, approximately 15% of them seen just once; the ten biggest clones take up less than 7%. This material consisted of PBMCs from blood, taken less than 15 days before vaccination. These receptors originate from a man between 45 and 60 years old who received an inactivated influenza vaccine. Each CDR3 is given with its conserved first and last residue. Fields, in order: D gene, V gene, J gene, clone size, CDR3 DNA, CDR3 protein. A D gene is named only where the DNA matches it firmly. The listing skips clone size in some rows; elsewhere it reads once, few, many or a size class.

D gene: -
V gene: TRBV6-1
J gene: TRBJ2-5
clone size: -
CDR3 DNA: TGTGCCAGCAGTCATCCAGGGAAAGAAGAGACCCAGTACTTC
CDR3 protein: CASSHPGKEETQYF

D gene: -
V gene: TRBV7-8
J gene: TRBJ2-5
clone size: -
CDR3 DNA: TGTGCCATCGCTACAGGTGGCTATGAGACCCAGTACTTC
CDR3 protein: CAIATGGYETQYF

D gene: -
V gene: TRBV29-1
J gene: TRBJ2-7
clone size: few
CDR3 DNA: TGCAGCGCCCTGACGGAAAGCTCCTACGAGCAGTACTTC
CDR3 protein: CSALTESSYEQYF

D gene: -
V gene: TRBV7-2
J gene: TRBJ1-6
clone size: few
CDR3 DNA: TGTGCCAGCAGCCCGTATCCAAATTCACCCCTCCACTTT
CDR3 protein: CASSPYPNSPLHF

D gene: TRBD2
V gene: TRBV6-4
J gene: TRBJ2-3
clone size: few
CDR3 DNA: TGTGCCAGCAGCCAGCGGGGGGGTGTTGATACGCAGTATTTT
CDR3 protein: CASSQRGGVDTQYF

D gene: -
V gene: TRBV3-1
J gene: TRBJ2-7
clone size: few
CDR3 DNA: TGTGCCAGCAGCCCGACTAGAATTACCTACGAGCAGTACTTC
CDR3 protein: CASSPTRITYEQYF

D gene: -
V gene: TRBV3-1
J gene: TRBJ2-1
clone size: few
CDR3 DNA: TGTGCCAGCAGCCCTGGGGCCCAGCGTTTCAATGAGCAGTTCTTC
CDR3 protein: CASSPGAQRFNEQFF

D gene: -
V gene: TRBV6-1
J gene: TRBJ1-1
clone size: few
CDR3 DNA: TGTGCCAGCAGCCGATCAACAGCGAACACTGAAGCTTTCTTT
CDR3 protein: CASSRSTANTEAFF

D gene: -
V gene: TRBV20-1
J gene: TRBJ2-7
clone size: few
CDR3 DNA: TGCAGTGCTATTCAGCCCCCTTTCTACGAGCAGTACTTC
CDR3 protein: CSAIQPPFYEQYF

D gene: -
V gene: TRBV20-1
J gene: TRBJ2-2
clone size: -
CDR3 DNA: TGCAGTGCTAGTTCCCCTAGCGCGAACACCGGGGAGCTGTTTTTT
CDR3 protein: CSASSPSANTGELFF

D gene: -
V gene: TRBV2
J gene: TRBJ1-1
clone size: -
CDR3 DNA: TGTGCCAGCAGTGTAGGGGGAATTACTACGAACACTGAAGCTTTCTTT
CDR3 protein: CASSVGGITTNTEAFF

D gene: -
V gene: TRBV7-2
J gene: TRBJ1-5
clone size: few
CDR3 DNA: TGTGCCAGCACCTCCGGTATTGGCAATCAGCCCCAGCATTTT
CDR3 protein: CASTSGIGNQPQHF

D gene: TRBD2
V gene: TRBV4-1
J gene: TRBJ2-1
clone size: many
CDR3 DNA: TGCGCCAGCAGCCAAATAGGGGTTAACCGGGGGGGACTACACAATGAGCAGTTCTTC
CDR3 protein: CASSQIGVNRGGLHNEQFF

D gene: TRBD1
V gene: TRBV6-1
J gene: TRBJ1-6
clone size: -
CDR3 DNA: TGTGCCAGCACTAATCCAACCGGGACAGCGAAGTCACCCCTCCACTTT
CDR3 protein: CASTNPTGTAKSPLHF

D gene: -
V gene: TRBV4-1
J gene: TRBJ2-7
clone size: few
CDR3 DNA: TGCGCCAGCAGATGGGGAGTACAGGAATCCTACGAGCAGTACTTC
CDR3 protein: CASRWGVQESYEQYF

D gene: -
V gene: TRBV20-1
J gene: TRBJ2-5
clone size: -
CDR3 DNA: TGCAGTGCTAGGCGACAGCAAGAGACCCAGTACTTC
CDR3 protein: CSARRQQETQYF

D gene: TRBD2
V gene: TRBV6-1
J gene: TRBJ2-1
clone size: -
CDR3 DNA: TGTGCCAGCAGTCAACGAACGTTAGCGGGGGGGTCTGAGAATGAGCAGTTCTTC
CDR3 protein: CASSQRTLAGGSENEQFF

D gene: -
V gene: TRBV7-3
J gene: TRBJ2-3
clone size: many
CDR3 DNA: TGTGCCAGCAGCTTCGATAGGGCAGATACGCAGTATTTT
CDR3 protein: CASSFDRADTQYF

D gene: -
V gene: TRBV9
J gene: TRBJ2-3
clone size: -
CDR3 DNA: TGTGCCAGCACCGACTCGCCGAGCACAGATACGCAGTATTTT
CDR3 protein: CASTDSPSTDTQYF

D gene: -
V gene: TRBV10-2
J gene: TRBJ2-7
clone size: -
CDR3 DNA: TGCGCCAGCAGTGTGGACTCGAGGGCGGTCTACGAGCAGTACTTC
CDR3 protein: CASSVDSRAVYEQYF

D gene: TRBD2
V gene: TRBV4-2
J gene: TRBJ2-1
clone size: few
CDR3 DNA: TGTGCCAGCAGCCAAGATCTAGCGGGGCCATACAATGAGCAGTTCTTC
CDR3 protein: CASSQDLAGPYNEQFF

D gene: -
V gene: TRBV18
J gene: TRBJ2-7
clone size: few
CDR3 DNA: TGTGCCAGCTCCCCGATCAGATCGGCCTACGAGCAGTACTTC
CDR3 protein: CASSPIRSAYEQYF

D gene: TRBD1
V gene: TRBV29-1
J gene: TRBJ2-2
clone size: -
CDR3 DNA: TGCAGCGCGGGACAGGTTTCCGCCGGGGAGCTGTTTTTT
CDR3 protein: CSAGQVSAGELFF

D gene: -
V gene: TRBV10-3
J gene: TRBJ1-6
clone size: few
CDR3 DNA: TGTGCCATCAGTGAGTCCGAACGTAATTCACCCCTCCACTTT
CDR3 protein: CAISESERNSPLHF

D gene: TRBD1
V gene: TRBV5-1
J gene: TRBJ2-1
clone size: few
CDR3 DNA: TGCGCCAGCAGCTTGACGGACAGGATGCAGTTCTTC
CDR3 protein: CASSLTDRMQFF

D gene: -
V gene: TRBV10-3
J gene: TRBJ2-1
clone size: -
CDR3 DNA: TGTGCCATCTCGCCGGGGATCTCCTACAATGAGCAGTTCTTC
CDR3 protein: CAISPGISYNEQFF

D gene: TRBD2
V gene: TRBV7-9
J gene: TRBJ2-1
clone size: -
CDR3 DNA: TGTACCAGCAGCTTAGTAGTACTAGCGGGAACATACAATGAGCAGTTCTTC
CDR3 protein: CTSSLVVLAGTYNEQFF

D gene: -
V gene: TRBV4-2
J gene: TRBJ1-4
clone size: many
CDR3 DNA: TGTGCCAGCAGCCAAACTGGACAGCCAACTAATGAAAAACTGTTTTTT
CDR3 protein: CASSQTGQPTNEKLFF

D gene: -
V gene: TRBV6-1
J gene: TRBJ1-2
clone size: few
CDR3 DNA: TGTGCCAGCAGTGAAGGGAGGATCTATGGCTACACCTTC
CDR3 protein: CASSEGRIYGYTF

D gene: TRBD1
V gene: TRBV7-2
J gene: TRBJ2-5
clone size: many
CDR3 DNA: TGTGCCAGCACCAGAGACAGGGGGGGAGAAGAGACCCAGTACTTC
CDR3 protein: CASTRDRGGEETQYF

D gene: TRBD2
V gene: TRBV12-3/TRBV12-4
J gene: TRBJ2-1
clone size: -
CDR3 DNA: TGTGCCAGCAGACTAACTGCGGGGGTGGGTAATGAGCAGTTCTTC
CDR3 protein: CASRLTAGVGNEQFF

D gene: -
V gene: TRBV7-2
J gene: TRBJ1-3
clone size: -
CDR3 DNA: TGTGCCAGCAGCCGGGACGGCTGGGGAAACACCATATATTTT
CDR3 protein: CASSRDGWGNTIYF

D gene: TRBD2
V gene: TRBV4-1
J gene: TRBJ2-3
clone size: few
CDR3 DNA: TGCGCCAGCAGCCAAGAGCTCCTCACTAGCGGGAGACTAAATCTTAAAGATACGCAGTATTTT
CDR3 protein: CASSQELLTSGRLNLKDTQYF

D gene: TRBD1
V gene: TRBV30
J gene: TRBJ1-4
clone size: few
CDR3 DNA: TGTGCCTGGAGTGTGGGTTCGACAGGGGGATTACTGTTTTTT
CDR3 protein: CAWSVGSTGGLLFF

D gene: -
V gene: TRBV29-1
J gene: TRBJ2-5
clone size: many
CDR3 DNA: TGCAGCGTTGGACGGCGTCTCGGTACGAAGACCCAGTACTTC
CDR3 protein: CSVGRRLGTKTQYF

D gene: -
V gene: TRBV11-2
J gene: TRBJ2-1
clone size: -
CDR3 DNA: TGTGCCAGCAGCTTCACGGAGAGATACAATGAGCAGTTCTTC
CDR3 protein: CASSFTERYNEQFF

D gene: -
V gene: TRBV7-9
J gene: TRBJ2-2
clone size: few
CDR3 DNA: TGTGCCAGCAGCTTACCCGCGGCGAACACCGGGGAGCTGTTTTTT
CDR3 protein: CASSLPAANTGELFF

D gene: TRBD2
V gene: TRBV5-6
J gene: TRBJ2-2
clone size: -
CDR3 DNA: TGTGCCAGCAGCTGGGACTACTACACCGGGGAGCTGTGTTTT
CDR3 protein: CASSWDYYTGELCF

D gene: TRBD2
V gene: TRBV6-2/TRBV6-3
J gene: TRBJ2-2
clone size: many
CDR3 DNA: TGTGCCAGCAGTTACCACAGCGGGACGAACACCGGGGAGCTGTTTTTT
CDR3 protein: CASSYHSGTNTGELFF

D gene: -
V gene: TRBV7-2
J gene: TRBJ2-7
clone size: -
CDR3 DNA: TGTGCCAGCAGCTTTGCCCAGGGCGGGTACGAGCAGTACTTC
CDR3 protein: CASSFAQGGYEQYF

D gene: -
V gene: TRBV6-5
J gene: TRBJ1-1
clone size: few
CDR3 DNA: TGTGCCAGCAGTTACTCAAGGGGAGGGAGAACTGAAGCTTTCTTT
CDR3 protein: CASSYSRGGRTEAFF